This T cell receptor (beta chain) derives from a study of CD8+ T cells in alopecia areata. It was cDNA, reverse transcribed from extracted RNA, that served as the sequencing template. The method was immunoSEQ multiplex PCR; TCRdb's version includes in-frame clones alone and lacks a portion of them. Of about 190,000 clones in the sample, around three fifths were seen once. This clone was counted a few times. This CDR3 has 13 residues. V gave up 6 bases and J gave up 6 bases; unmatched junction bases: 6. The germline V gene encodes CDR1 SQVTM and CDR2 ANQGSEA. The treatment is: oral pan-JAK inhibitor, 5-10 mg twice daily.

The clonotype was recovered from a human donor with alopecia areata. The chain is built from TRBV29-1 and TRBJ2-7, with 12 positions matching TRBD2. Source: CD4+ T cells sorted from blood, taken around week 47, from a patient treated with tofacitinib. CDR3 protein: CSVSTSGGSEQYF. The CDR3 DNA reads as TGCAGCGTGTCGACTAGCGGGGGCAGCGAGCAGTACTTC.